This T cell receptor beta chain is drawn from a study of cytomegalovirus exposure and HLA in healthy donors (dated by TCRdb to the late 2010s). Regarding the study in general: According to an earlier analysis of 587 of the donors, about 170 million T cells yielded 90 million to 140 million unique TCR beta sequences and about 280 Gb of sequence data. An early release that covered more than 550 HLA-typed donors contained approximately 300 gigabases of sequencing data and tens of millions of unique TCR sequences. Of the 398 genotyped donors, 65% to 90% fell in the genetic ancestry cluster associated with self-reported Caucasian donors. The study aimed to test whether signatures of past pathogen exposure could be identified by cataloging public T cell receptors. The study used immunosequencing to profile the T cell repertoires of several hundred subjects and linked those repertoires to cytomegalovirus serostatus. Along with the approximately 650-subject first cohort, a separate validation cohort of about 110 different subjects was used. To predict cytomegalovirus infection status, the study combined high-throughput TCR immunosequencing, statistical association of individual TCRs with disease status, and machine learning. A later analysis re-analyzed previously published TCR beta repertoires from several hundred donors and added high-resolution HLA genotyping to study TCR occurrence patterns. The later analysis used no new phenotypic data to find candidate immune exposures, relying instead on TCR beta sequences and their occurrence across donors. An earlier analysis of 587 of the donors used high-throughput TCR beta sequencing to judge whether each TCR beta V gene segment behaved as functional or pseudogenic. Donor age, sex, ethnicity and CMV serostatus were compiled alongside the repertoire data. A later genetic analysis took genome-wide SNP genotypes for about 65% of the 666 donors and used that subset as a discovery cohort. Every discovery cohort repertoire had been produced on one sequencing platform. HLA typing included class I and class II loci at four-digit resolution. Typing coverage differed by locus: A, B, C, DRB1 and DQB1 were typed in roughly 620-630 donors, DQA1 in 500 to 550, DPA1 in 600 to 610, and DPB1 in roughly 470. A handful of DR-DQ haplotypes were handled as single units for association and clustering because linkage in the cohort was strong. Across around 400 genotyped donors of the cohort, an average of roughly 230,000 unique TCR beta nucleotide sequences per donor were sequenced, and roughly a sixth of those sequences were non-productive. Overall results and qualifications from the work: In this cohort, only TCR beta chains were sequenced, and detectable features were limited by the absence of alpha or paired-chain data. A later analysis found that TCR association rates varied across HLA loci, with DRB1 alleles showing the most associated TCRs and HLA-C alleles the fewest. According to the authors, the approach could potentially be generalized to other disease states and immunological phenotypes. Several of the top co-occurrence clusters appeared to be linked to parvovirus B19, influenza, CMV and Epstein-Barr virus, according to a later analysis. In a later analysis, HLA-associated TCR beta chains showed more clonal expansion and lower generation probabilities than non-associated chains that were equally common. Because counts were too low, more than 15 rarely observed V segments, including chromosome 9 orphons, were left out of the earlier analysis of about 620 of the donors. CMV serostatus was the only immune exposure information available for the cohort. According to a later genetic analysis, donors in an Asian-associated ancestry cluster had fewer N-insertions in productive TCRs than the roughly 660-donor mean. Linkage disequilibrium might explain the correlated functional status among segregating V segments, but an unknown experimental factor could not be ruled out. Most TCR sequences were observed very rarely across donors, whereas some public TCRs were present in many individuals. The study listed 170 or so TCR beta chains as associated with cytomegalovirus. At a false discovery rate of 0.05, a later analysis linked around 17,000 TCR beta sequences to specific HLA alleles. In a later analysis, most CMV-associated TCR beta chains were found to appear HLA-restricted, with HLA associations seemingly driven largely by CMV exposure. The 87-base-pair reads could not distinguish some IMGT-functional V segments, including TRBV6-2 and TRBV6-3, so those segments were excluded. A further reported finding was that TCR beta sequences accurately predicted the HLA-A and HLA-B alleles for most subjects in the first cohort. The sequencing pipeline was judged likely to have produced a cluster of highly shared sequence variants as a technical artifact. V-gene and J-gene trimming of TCR beta chains was associated with a missense DCLRE1C variant in a later genetic analysis, and the association was replicated in an independent cohort. A few of the identified cytomegalovirus-associated TCR beta chains were confirmed in vitro to be specific for cytomegalovirus antigens. The classifier was reported to diagnose cytomegalovirus status with high specificity and sensitivity in both the original and validation cohorts. Strong co-occurrence of HLA alleles, especially DR and DQ, made assigning TCR associations to individual alleles difficult. Because some donors lacked HLA typing at each locus, the association tests relied only on the typed subset. An earlier analysis of around 500 of the donors showed that most TCR beta V segments appeared in productive rearrangements either about 90% or about 30% of the time, which broadly matched IMGT annotations. Presence/absence analyses assumed roughly uniform sequencing depth across donors, an assumption that may not hold.

Concerning this clone itself: Its antigen is unknown. Base quality data are lacking; no much larger clone is found one base away.

CDR1 and CDR2 were assigned from the germline V gene (reference sequence) as SGHNT and YYREEE. From the cysteine through the phenylalanine, the CDR3 covers 15 amino acids. Solely the CDR3 DNA is kept, with 45 bases framed from the first base. V is cut back by 4 bases and J by 9 bases, with 15 bases in the junction unmatched. In total, 630 or so healthy bone marrow donors made up the cohort. At the time of sampling, every cohort member was nominally healthy, though immune exposures that went unrecorded were likely present. The donor tested CMV seropositive and was one of the 289 seropositive cohort members. Each donor provided a peripheral blood sample, and peripheral blood mononuclear cells were used for TCR beta sequencing. Genomic DNA was extracted from the blood cell samples with the Qiagen DNeasy Blood Extraction Kit. Libraries were prepared through the immunoSEQ multiplex PCR assay. A mixture of 60 forward primers for TCR Vbeta segments and 13 reverse primers for TCR Jbeta segments was used in the multiplex PCR. Amplification of the CDR3 region of rearranged TCR beta genes was performed with a multiplex PCR assay on genomic DNA. The Illumina HiSeq System was used to sequence the amplified TCR beta libraries as 87-base-pair reads. On the study's bioinformatics: Across the 640 or so repertoires, a later analysis counted tens of millions of unique TCR beta chains, 8.5 million to 12 million of which were shared by at least two donors. Raw reads were error-corrected and collapsed into unique sequences by a nearest-neighbor algorithm in which closely related sequences were merged to remove PCR and sequencing errors. V, D and J gene segments were assigned by aligning CDR3 sequences to IMGT reference sequences. For a sequence to be retained, a match of at least six nucleotides was required to both a V gene segment and a J gene segment. Rearrangements were classified as productive when the CDR3 lacked stop codons and remained in frame with V and J, and all other rearrangements were classified as non-productive. CDR3 was defined according to IMGT convention as the region running from the second conserved V-encoded cysteine to the conserved J-encoded phenylalanine. Sequences without an unambiguous match to a single V gene segment were excluded from the earlier analysis of 450 to 750 of the donors. An earlier analysis of 500 to 600 of the donors classified V segments as functional when productive rearrangements were above 56.7% and as segregating when the standard deviation between donors was above 5%. To diagnose cytomegalovirus status from the catalog of TCR beta chain sequences, a statistical classification framework was built. A later analysis assigned V and J genes by comparing TCR nucleotide sequences with IMGT/GENE-DB human TR gene sequences. The TCRdist pipeline was used in a later analysis to assign CDR3 sequences and most-parsimonious VDJ recombination scenarios. A later analysis defined each TCR beta chain by its CDR3 amino acid sequence plus V-gene family, and excluded reads lacking a unique V-gene family. As a way to deal with suspected cross-contamination and a sequencing artifact, a later analysis dropped 640 or so nucleotide sequences that were highly shared and had low generation probability. A later analysis calculated a clonal expansion index for each public chain from normalized within-repertoire ranks of inferred template counts. In a later analysis, generation probabilities were computed with a VDJ recombination model fitted to out-of-frame rearrangements, and the resulting probabilities were checked against IGoR. Hypergeometric tests were used in a later analysis to score TCR-TCR, TCR-HLA and TCR-CMV co-occurrence, with a repertoire-size bias correction applied to the TCR pairs. A later analysis estimated false discovery rates by permuting HLA or CMV assignments 20 times. In a later analysis, co-occurring TCRs were grouped with DBSCAN, and TCRdist sequence similarity was added when clustering was performed within HLA-allele-positive subsets. For co-occurrence clustering, repertoires with fewer than 30,000 or more than 120,000 public chains were excluded, along with four to six repertoires with anomalous nucleotide sharing. Drawn from immuneACCESS, this table holds only the in-frame rearrangements with V and J called that TCRdb kept. Clones are partly lost; checked studies trace under half to an unresolved V gene and leave the rest unexplained. From that table come the V and J calls and clone size; the DNA was used to work out D and trimming. Present in this sample are some 100,000 clones, around 62% of which were seen just once. Of the sample, about 5% falls within the top ten clones.

The chain is assembled from TRBV5-4 and TRBJ1-1; TRBD1 agrees with 7 junctional bases. Sequenced sample: PBMCs. The source is a woman aged 25 to 39 in good health and CMV-seropositive. The CDR3 protein sequence reads: CASSPPGQAFSQAFF. The nucleotide sequence reads as follows: TGTGCCAGCAGCCCCCCCGGACAGGCTTTCTCCCAAGCTTTCTTT.